The present T cell receptor beta chain was sequenced within a study of patients and donors after allogeneic stem cell transplantation. TCRdb used MiXCR to reprocess the RT-PCR reads, holding one entry per CDR3 protein. The table has roughly 880,000 distinct CDR3 sequences, 18% seen once. Germline-derived CDR1 and CDR2 are MNHEY and SVGEGT. This CDR3 is 15 amino acids long. J was trimmed by 5 bases and V by 6 bases; bases with no gene match: 9. A few counts support this clonotype. This clonotype originated in a human donor who was either an allogeneic HSCT recipient or a stem cell or donor lymphocyte infusion donor (not recorded which). It is not recorded whose cells these are; they may come from a transplant donor. The rearrangement joins TRBV6-2 or TRBV6-3 to TRBJ2-5; 10 nucleotides line up with TRBD2. Sequencing was done on a sample of blood, either unsorted or a sorted T cell fraction (not recorded which). The CDR3 DNA is TGTGCCAGCAGCCAACCCAGCGGGGGGGGCGAGACCCAGTACTTC. Translation: CASSQPSGGGETQYF.